Each of the 27 T cell receptor beta chains below was sequenced from the same sample in a study of T cell responses to AZD1222 COVID-19 vaccine (dated by TCRdb to about 2021). Libraries were made using the immunoSEQ multiplex PCR assay. TCRdb mirrors the immuneACCESS table, restricted to in-frame sequences. Some clones are absent from its copies; in checked studies, under half trace to an unresolved V gene, and the reason for the others is unknown. This sample has approximately 110,000 clones in its table, and over 80% of those were observed once. Together, the top ten hold 7% to 9% of the sample. In the paper's terms, the time point label means: baseline before first vaccination. Sequencing used peripheral blood, obtained on day 0 of AZD1222 vaccination. Receptor source: an adult in good health.

The V and J genes are TRBV2 and TRBJ2-7; TRBD2 matches 10 bases. The CDR3 is 12 amino acids. The germline gives CDR1 SNHLY, CDR2 FYNNEI. Trimming at V came to 6 bases and at J to 7 bases, leaving 3 bases not matched to a gene. The CDR3 DNA follows: TGTGCCAGCAGGGGACTAGCGTGGGAGCAGTACTTC. This encodes CASRGLAWEQYF.

This chain links TRBV4-3 with TRBJ1-6, with D hard to call. Per the germline V gene, CDR1 is LGHNA and CDR2 is YSLEER. Trimming took off 0 bases at V and 0 bases at J, with 6 bases between the two ends. The CDR3 consists of 16 residues. The CDR3 DNA reads TGCGCCAGCAGCCAAGACATGGACTCCTATAATTCACCCCTCCACTTT. It translates to CASSQDMDSYNSPLHF.

The genes are TRBV10-2 and TRBJ2-7; TRBD2 might be the D (5 bases). The CDR3 runs to 12 residues. V was cut by 2 bases and J by 8 bases, with 10 bases left in between. CDR1 WSHSY and CDR2 SAAADI come from the germline V gene. CDR3: CASSEMGSKQYF. The CDR3 bases are TGCGCCAGCAGTGAGATGGGGAGCAAGCAGTACTTC.

The chain has TRBV6-6 and TRBJ2-7, with 8 nucleotides matching TRBD2. J was trimmed by 0 bases and V by 4 bases; bases with no gene match: 8. Germline CDR1 reads MNHNY; CDR2 reads SVGAGI (reference sequence). The CDR3 extends over 16 amino acids. In nucleotides, the CDR3 is TGTGCCAGCAGTTTAACACTAGCGGCCCCCTCCTACGAGCAGTACTTC. Protein product: CASSLTLAAPSYEQYF.

The V call is TRBV10-3, the J call TRBJ2-5; TRBD1 is a possible D gene (6 bases). The V end was cut by 4 bases, the J end by 7 bases, with 16 bases between. Germline CDR1 reads ENHRY; CDR2 reads SYGVKD. This CDR3 spans 14 amino acids. CDR3 residues: CAISVGRGEGTQYF. The CDR3 region has the DNA TGTGCCATCAGTGTCGGCAGGGGAGAGGGGACCCAGTACTTC.

This chain links TRBV6-2 or TRBV6-3 with TRBJ2-2, with D possibly called TRBD1 or TRBD2 (6 bases each). Trimming removed 5 bases at V and 5 bases at J, with 9 bases between. Germline loops: CDR1 MNHEY, CDR2 SVGEGT. The CDR3 spans 13 residues. The CDR3 reads CASSQGRTGELFF. The CDR3, as DNA: TGTGCCAGCAGTCAGGGGAGGACCGGGGAGCTGTTTTTT.

V gene TRBV7-9 combines with J gene TRBJ1-2, with TRBD1 as a possible D gene (6 bases). The CDR3 is 11 residues long. CDR1 and CDR2 from the germline V gene are SEHNR and FQNEAQ (reference sequence). V was trimmed by 5 bases and J by 8 bases, leaving 9 bases between them. The CDR3 here is CASSPTGGYTF. In DNA, the CDR3 is TGTGCCAGCAGCCCAACAGGGGGCTACACCTTC.

The chain combines TRBV6-5 with TRBJ1-2, with 9 positions matching TRBD1. This CDR3 comprises 14 residues. V lost 6 bases and J lost 6; bases outside the gene matches: 8. Per germline, CDR1 MNHEY and CDR2 SVGAGI. In nucleotides, the CDR3 is TGTGCCAGCAGCCGCCCCGGACAGGGGAATGGCTACACCTTC. Amino acid sequence: CASSRPGQGNGYTF.

The rearrangement uses TRBV19 and TRBJ1-6, with D possibly TRBD1 on 6 matching bases. V shed 3 bases and J shed 9 bases, with 12 bases lying between them. The CDR3 is 14 residues long. In germline, CDR1 is LNHDA, CDR2 SQIVND (reference sequence). Here the CDR3 DNA reads TGTGCCAGTAGTATCCCACAGGGCGGTTCACCCCTCCACTTT. Amino acids: CASSIPQGGSPLHF.

This clone was seen once. The genes are TRBV6-5 and TRBJ1-1, with D tentatively TRBD1 (5 bases). Germline CDR1 and CDR2: MNHEY and SVGAGI. V was shortened by 6 bases and J by 3 bases, with 14 bases between the two germline ends. The CDR3 is 14 residues long. CDR3 bases: TGTGCCAGCAGGTGGGCAGGGTCGGACACTGAAGCTTTCTTT. This encodes CASRWAGSDTEAFF.

V usage is TRBV30 and J usage is TRBJ1-2; no definite D call. The V gene lost 7 bases and the J gene lost 5 bases, with 17 bases spanning the gap. CDR3 size: 13 residues. CDR1 GTSNPN and CDR2 SVGIG come from the germline V gene (reference sequence). The DNA for the CDR3 is TGTGCCTTGCTAAGCGGTCCCGGGTATGGCTACACCTTC. It yields the protein CALLSGPGYGYTF.

The V gene is TRBV20-1, the J gene TRBJ1-1; tentatively, D is TRBD1 (5 bases). The CDR3 has 13 amino acids. Trimming removed 3 bases at V and 5 bases at J, with 13 bases between. Germline loops: CDR1 DFQATT, CDR2 SNEGSKA (reference sequence). The CDR3: CSASQQEGTEAFF. The CDR3 DNA sequence: TGCAGTGCTAGTCAACAGGAGGGGACTGAAGCTTTCTTT.

This clone was seen once. A junction boundary mismatches the germline segment, possibly from a read error. Here the CDR3 reads CASSPGTEERLFF. Here the CDR3 DNA reads TGTGCCAGCTCACCCGGGACAGAAGAAAGACTGTTTTTT. The chain links TRBV18 to TRBJ1-4; 7 positions agree with TRBD1. CDR1 is KGHSH, CDR2 LQKENI, per germline. The CDR3 extends over 13 amino acids. Using reference TRBV18 and TRBJ1-4 for the parts outside the CDR3, the full variable domain is NAGVMQNPRHLVRRRGQEARLRCSPMKGHSHVYWYRQLPEEGLKFMVYLQKENIIDESGMPKERFSAEFPKEGPSILRIQQVVRGDSAAYFCASSPGTEERLFFGSGTQLSVL.

The chain uses TRBV6-5 and TRBJ2-7; TRBD2 is a possible D gene (5 bases). Deletions cut 6 bases from V and 3 bases from J, with 18 bases between. CDR3 length: 15 amino acids. In germline, CDR1 is MNHEY, CDR2 SVGAGI. The CDR3 protein is CASSLGGGGFYEQYF. DNA of the CDR3: TGTGCCAGCAGCCTCGGTGGAGGTGGTTTCTACGAGCAGTACTTC.

CDR3 in amino acids: CASKLSGNTIYF. DNA for the CDR3: TGTGCCAGCAAGTTATCTGGAAACACCATATATTTT. This sequence joins TRBV12-3 or TRBV12-4 and TRBJ1-3; D not certain. V lost 7 bases to trimming and J lost 1 base, with 5 bases between them. This CDR3 comprises 12 residues.

The chain couples TRBV5-5 to TRBJ2-7; 10 bases match TRBD2. The CDR3 is made up of 13 amino acids. Germline lookup yields CDR1 SGHKS and CDR2 YYEKEE (reference sequence). V lost 0 bases to trimming and J lost 12 bases; unmatched junction nucleotides: 6. In DNA form, the CDR3 reads TGTGCCAGCAGCTTGGACCTAGCGGGAGAGGCGTACTTC. Translated, it gives CASSLDLAGEAYF. Full variable domain (rest looked up from reference TRBV5-5 and TRBJ2-7): DAGVTQSPTHLIKTRGQQVTLRCSPISGHKSVSWYQQVLGQGPQFIFQYYEKEERGRGNFPDRFSARQFPNYSSELNVNALLLGDSALYLCASSLDLAGEAYFGPGTRLTVT.

This chain uses TRBV5-1 with TRBJ2-3, with D perhaps TRBD1 (5 bases). Trimming stripped 2 bases from V and 2 bases from J, with 9 bases between. Germline CDR1 reads SGHRS; CDR2 reads YFSETQ. The CDR3 is made up of 14 amino acids. The CDR3 protein is CASSLRGTTDTQYF. Written as DNA, the CDR3 is TGCGCCAGCAGCTTAAGGGGTACCACAGATACGCAGTATTTT.

The chain uses TRBV21-1 and TRBJ1-1; the table's D call of TRBD1 was not tested on the DNA. TRBV21-1 is annotated as a pseudogene. The CDR3 runs to 12 residues. The CDR3 bases are TGTGCCAGCAGCGGACGGACAGGTGAAGCTTTCTTT. Amino acids: CASSGRTGEAFF.

The chain uses TRBV2 and TRBJ2-4; D possibly corresponds to TRBD2 (5 bases). The germline CDR1 and CDR2 sequences are SNHLY and FYNNEI. The CDR3 covers 14 residues. V lost 1 base and J lost 2, with 6 bases in between. DNA for the CDR3: TGTGCCAGCAGTGAAGGGGAGCCCAAAAACATTCAGTACTTC. Amino acid sequence: CASSEGEPKNIQYF.

This rearrangement joins TRBV20-1 to TRBJ1-1; TRBD1 matches at 8 bases. Trimming at V came to 3 bases and at J to 1 base, leaving 7 bases not matched to a gene. The CDR3 has 15 amino acids. Germline V CDR1 and CDR2: DFQATT, SNEGSKA (reference sequence). The CDR3 DNA follows: TGCAGTGCTAGTATCACAGGGGGGACGAACACTGAAGCTTTCTTT. Protein product: CSASITGGTNTEAFF.

V usage is TRBV7-2 and J usage is TRBJ1-6, with 8 nucleotides matching TRBD1. The CDR3 contains 15 residues. V lost 2 bases and J lost 7; bases outside the gene matches: 4. The germline gives CDR1 SGHTA, CDR2 FQGNSA. This CDR3 is CASSLWTGMNSPLHF. CDR3 nucleotide sequence: TGTGCCAGCAGCTTATGGACAGGGATGAATTCACCCCTCCACTTT.

V gene TRBV6-2 or TRBV6-3 combines with J gene TRBJ1-1; D is undetermined. The length of the CDR3 is 13 residues. Trimming left V 2 bases short and J 4 bases short, with 8 bases between. In germline, CDR1 is MNHEY, CDR2 SVGEGT. The CDR3 coding sequence is TGTGCCAGCAGTTACCCCTTGAGCACTGAAGCTTTCTTT. Its translation is CASSYPLSTEAFF.

The chain links TRBV9 to TRBJ1-1; D is unresolved. Between the trimmed V and J ends, which lost 0 bases and 4 bases, there was a span of 16 bases. This CDR3 has 16 residues. Germline V gene lookup returns CDR1 SGDLS and CDR2 YYNGEE. CDR3 coding DNA: TGTGCCAGCAGCGTAGGGGCCCAAGCGGTGGGCACTGAAGCTTTCTTT. This encodes CASSVGAQAVGTEAFF.

The CDR3 coding sequence is TGCGCCAGCAGCTCTGAGACAGCAACTAATGAAAAACTGTTTTTT. Translated, it gives CASSSETATNEKLFF. The chain has TRBV5-1 and TRBJ1-4, with TRBD1 as a possible D gene (5 bases). This CDR3 is built from 15 residues. Trimming pared 3 bases from V and 0 bases from J, leaving 9 bases between. Germline V lookup: CDR1 SGHRS, CDR2 YFSETQ.

This clone was seen only once. V usage is TRBV11-2 and J usage is TRBJ2-3, with D tentatively TRBD1 or TRBD2 (7 bases each). The CDR3 loop spans 13 amino acids. V lost 4 bases to trimming and J lost 6 bases, with 11 bases between them. Germline CDR1 and CDR2: SGHAT and FQNNGV. CDR3 DNA: TGTGCCAGCAGCTCCCAGGGGGGGGATACGCAGTATTTT. This codes for CASSSQGGDTQYF.

This clone showed up just once. The chain is built from TRBV15 and TRBJ2-3; TRBD2 matches at 10 bases. This CDR3 is 17 amino acids long. The trim removed 1 base at V and 1 base at J, leaving 5 bases unmatched. CDR1 LNHNV and CDR2 YYDKDF come from the germline V gene (reference sequence). The CDR3 sequence: CATSRGRLAGGTDTQYF. The CDR3 nucleotides read TGTGCCACCAGCAGAGGTCGGCTAGCGGGGGGCACAGATACGCAGTATTTT.

The chain employs TRBV10-3 and TRBJ1-5; D gene unclear. V was clipped by 0 bases and J by 4 bases, with 16 bases between them. Germline loops: CDR1 ENHRY, CDR2 SYGVKD. CDR3 length: 17 residues. CDR3: CAISESRPLLRNQPQHF. CDR3 sequence (DNA): TGTGCCATCAGTGAGTCGAGGCCGTTATTGAGGAATCAGCCCCAGCATTTT.